One and the same sample provided the 22 T cell receptor beta chains below, sequenced in a study of identical twins. TCRdb re-derived calls from the 5' RACE reads in MiXCR, one entry per CDR3 protein. The table records 550,000 to 700,000 distinct CDR3 sequences, 21% of them present only once. This sample also appeared in a second study, on T cells expressing NK-cell markers.

Material: PBMCs. The receptors come from a woman in her late teens or twenties in good health.

This clonotype was seen more than once but under ten times. The V and J genes are TRBV6-1 and TRBJ1-6; the D gene is possibly TRBD1 (6 bases). The V gene's germline CDR1 is MNHNS and CDR2 SASEGT. The CDR3 loop spans 13 amino acids. V was trimmed by 6 bases and J by 7 bases, leaving 10 bases between them. The CDR3 DNA follows: TGTGCCAGCAGGGGGGCAGAAAATTCACCCCTCCACTTT. This gives the protein CASRGAENSPLHF.

In its sample, this clonotype was seen a few times. The rearrangement links TRBV12-3 or TRBV12-4 to TRBJ2-7, with D perhaps given as TRBD1 or TRBD2 (5 bases each). This CDR3 contains 12 residues. Trimming stripped 8 bases from V and 2 bases from J, with 10 bases between. The CDR3 loop is CASQQGPYEQYF. The CDR3 nucleotides are TGTGCCAGCCAGCAGGGACCCTACGAGCAGTACTTC.

This clonotype showed up just a few times. The chain couples TRBV12-3 or TRBV12-4 to TRBJ2-4; either TRBD1 or TRBD2 may fit D (6 bases each). The CDR3 has 15 residues. V shed 3 bases and J shed 7 bases, with 16 bases lying between them. CDR3 in amino acids: CASSFSAGGGNIQYF. CDR3 bases: TGTGCCAGCAGTTTTAGCGCCGGAGGGGGGAACATTCAGTACTTC.

This clonotype has a handful of counts. The V call is TRBV20-1, the J call TRBJ1-5; possible D gene TRBD1, 5 bases. The CDR3 is made up of 13 amino acids. V lost 5 bases and J 2 bases, leaving 10 bases between the germline ends. CDR1 is DFQATT and CDR2 is SNEGSKA in the germline V gene (reference sequence). For the CDR3, the DNA is TGCAGTGCTCGGGGGGTAGGCAATCAGCCCCAGCATTTT. Amino acids: CSARGVGNQPQHF.

The V and J genes are TRBV20-1 and TRBJ1-2; weak D call: TRBD1 (5 bases). The CDR3 is 16 residues long. V was cut by 1 base and J by 5 bases, with 20 bases left in between. Germline values: CDR1 DFQATT, CDR2 SNEGSKA (reference sequence). CDR3 in amino acids: CSARVVRQTEPYGYTF. The CDR3 bases are TGCAGTGCTAGAGTTGTTCGCCAGACAGAACCTTATGGCTACACCTTC.

The CDR3 loop reads CASSIRNEQYF. The DNA for the CDR3 is TGTGCCAGCAGCATAAGAAACGAGCAGTACTTC. V is TRBV7-2 and J is TRBJ2-7; D is unresolved. V dropped 5 bases and J dropped 5 bases, with 7 bases sitting between them. Germline lookup yields CDR1 SGHTA and CDR2 FQGNSA. The CDR3 runs 11 residues.

The chain is built from TRBV7-2 and TRBJ2-7; 10 bases fit TRBD2. Losses at the gene ends were 2 bases for V and 5 bases for J; bases not matched to a gene: 3. The CDR3 is made up of 14 amino acids. Germline lookup yields CDR1 SGHTA and CDR2 FQGNSA. In DNA, the CDR3 is TGTGCCAGCAGCTTACTAGCGGGAGAGGACGAGCAGTACTTC. Residues: CASSLLAGEDEQYF.

V gene TRBV27 combines with J gene TRBJ2-2, with D unclear. The CDR3 totals 14 residues. Germline CDR1 and CDR2: MNHEY and SMNVEV (reference sequence). The V end was cut by 10 bases, the J end by 3 bases, with 15 bases between. DNA of the CDR3: TGTGCCACCAGGAATTACGAGGACACCGGGGAGCTGTTTTTT. Residues: CATRNYEDTGELFF.

The sample holds many counts of this clonotype. This sequence joins TRBV12-3 or TRBV12-4 and TRBJ2-2, with D uncertain. The CDR3 extends over 11 amino acids. V was cut by 6 bases and J by 6 bases, with 5 bases left in between. The CDR3 DNA follows: TGTGCCAGCAGCGCCGCCGGGGAGCTGTTTTTT. Its protein is CASSAAGELFF.

This clonotype was counted only a few times. V and J are TRBV12-3 or TRBV12-4 and TRBJ2-6; no clear D. V was shortened by 0 bases and J by 4 bases, with 4 bases between the two germline ends. This CDR3 is 14 amino acids long. The CDR3 region is CASSLAGGANVLTF. The CDR3 DNA reads as TGTGCCAGCAGTTTAGCGGGCGGGGCCAACGTCCTGACTTTC.

The chain is built from TRBV20-1 and TRBJ1-2; a possible D gene is TRBD1 (5 bases). The germline V gene encodes CDR1 DFQATT and CDR2 SNEGSKA (reference sequence). CDR3 length equals 14 residues. Deletions cut 6 bases from V and 5 bases from J, with 19 bases between. The chain's CDR3 is CSAWARGDGYGYTF. CDR3 nucleotide sequence: TGCAGTGCCTGGGCTAGAGGGGACGGGTATGGCTACACCTTC.

The chain couples TRBV11-2 to TRBJ2-1, with 11 nucleotides matching TRBD2. Trimming cost V 5 bases and J 9 bases; bases outside gene matches: 12. Germline V gene data show CDR1 as SGHAT and CDR2 as FQNNGV. This CDR3 has 16 amino acids. CDR3 sequence (DNA): TGTGCCAGCAGCATCCTACTAGCGGGAGACGGGGGTGAGCAGTTCTTC. The encoded protein is CASSILLAGDGGEQFF.

CDR3 sequence reads: CASSPGTGGYTDTQYF. The DNA of the CDR3 is TGCGCCAGCAGCCCTGGGACAGGGGGCTATACAGATACGCAGTATTTT. V usage is TRBV5-1 and J usage is TRBJ2-3; 12 positions match TRBD1. This CDR3 is built from 16 residues. Germline-derived CDR1 and CDR2 are SGHRS and YFSETQ. Trimming cost V 4 bases and J 3 bases; bases outside gene matches: 6. The full variable domain, rest sourced from reference TRBV5-1 and TRBJ2-3, is KAGVTQTPRYLIKTRGQQVTLSCSPISGHRSVSWYQQTPGQGLQFLFEYFSETQRNKGNFPGRFSGRQFSNSRSEMNVSTLELGDSALYLCASSPGTGGYTDTQYFGPGTRLTVL.

The CDR3 nucleotides are TGTGCCAGCAGTCAGGACAGGCTAGGTCAGCCCCAGCATTTT. Its translation: CASSQDRLGQPQHF. This rearrangement joins TRBV6-2 or TRBV6-3 to TRBJ1-5; 7 bases match TRBD1. V lost 5 bases and J lost 6; bases outside the gene matches: 7. The CDR3 loop spans 14 amino acids. Germline CDR1 reads MNHEY; CDR2 reads SVGEGT.

The chain links TRBV3-1 to TRBJ2-5, with 11 nucleotides matching TRBD1. From germline, CDR1 is LGHDT and CDR2 YNNKEL (reference sequence). The CDR3 runs 15 residues. The J segment lost 5 bases and the V segment lost 3 bases, leaving 5 bases of the junction unmatched. DNA for the CDR3: TGTGCCAGCAGCCAGTGGACAGGGGGCTTGGAGACCCAGTACTTC. Protein: CASSQWTGGLETQYF.

The chain is built from TRBV6-1 and TRBJ1-4; 7 nucleotides match TRBD1. The V gene end was trimmed by 7 bases and the J gene end by 7 bases; junction bases not matched to a gene: 6. In germline, CDR1 is MNHNS, CDR2 SASEGT. This CDR3 comprises 13 residues. Written as DNA, the CDR3 is TGTGCCAGCACGGACAGGAGGCGTGAAAAACTGTTTTTT. This encodes CASTDRRREKLFF.

This clonotype appeared a few times. V is TRBV20-1 and J is TRBJ2-2; D might be TRBD1 (5 bases). The CDR3 is made up of 16 amino acids. Germline V lookup: CDR1 DFQATT, CDR2 SNEGSKA (reference sequence). The germline V and J ends were trimmed by 0 bases and 3 bases, with 14 bases remaining between them. This chain's CDR3 is CSARDPRGDDTGELFF. The CDR3 DNA follows: TGCAGTGCTAGAGATCCAAGGGGCGACGACACCGGGGAGCTGTTTTTT.

This sequence joins TRBV5-1 and TRBJ2-3, with D tentatively TRBD1 (5 bases). The germline gives CDR1 SGHRS, CDR2 YFSETQ. Trimming cost V 2 bases and J 0 bases, with 13 bases left between them. The CDR3 runs to 16 residues. DNA for the CDR3: TGCGCCAGCAGCTTCAGCCGACAGACTAGCACAGATACGCAGTATTTT. It is translated as CASSFSRQTSTDTQYF.

The CDR3 DNA reads as TGTGCCAGCAGTTACTCAGCAGGGGGGGGTACAGATACGCAGTATTTT. Its translation is CASSYSAGGGTDTQYF. The chain employs TRBV6-5 and TRBJ2-3; D may correspond to TRBD1 or TRBD2 (7 bases each). The CDR3 has 16 residues. Germline V gene data show CDR1 as MNHEY and CDR2 as SVGAGI. Trimming removed 0 bases at V and 3 bases at J, with 13 bases between.

This clonotype was seen at least ten times. This chain joins TRBV29-1 and TRBJ2-3; D perhaps matches TRBD1 (5 bases). Germline CDR1 and CDR2: SQVTM and ANQGSEA. The V end lost 4 bases, the J end lost 5 bases, and 13 bases lay between the germline ends. The CDR3 runs to 13 residues. The chain's CDR3 is CSVVRDGKDTQYF. The CDR3 DNA reads as TGCAGCGTTGTCAGGGATGGGAAAGATACGCAGTATTTT.

The genes are TRBV5-1 and TRBJ2-3, with 9 bases aligning to TRBD2. The V and J ends lost 0 bases and 5 bases, in that order; junction bases with no gene match: 13. The CDR3 has 18 amino acids. Germline V CDR1 and CDR2: SGHRS, YFSETQ. CDR3 residues: CASSLATTASGAIDTQYF. For the CDR3, the DNA is TGCGCCAGCAGCTTGGCCACCACGGCTAGCGGGGCCATAGATACGCAGTATTTT.

This clonotype was recorded a few times. The CDR3 coding sequence is TGTGCCAGCAGTTCCATCCAGGGGGCAAGGGTAGATACGCAGTATTTT. It translates to CASSSIQGARVDTQYF. The chain has TRBV12-3 or TRBV12-4 and TRBJ2-3; TRBD1 agrees at 8 bases. The CDR3 is 16 amino acids. The J segment lost 5 bases and the V segment lost 4 bases, leaving 11 bases of the junction unmatched.